Listed below are T cell receptor beta chains from one sample, sequenced in a study of T cell changes during pregnancy in multiple sclerosis. The table came from immunoSEQ multiplex PCR; TCRdb's copy has only in-frame clones and leaves some out. The sample lists under 75,000 clones, around 90% occurring once. The sample consisted of CD4+ T cells from peripheral blood mononuclear cells, taken after pregnancy. These receptors were collected from a female donor with multiple sclerosis, enrolled in a pregnancy study. CDR3s include the opening cysteine and the closing phenylalanine or tryptophan. A D gene is named only where the DNA matches it firmly. The size field is filled for only some rows; it gives once, few, many or a size class.

d_call	v_call	clone_size	j_call	cdr3_aa	cdr3_nt
TRBD2	TRBV11-3	NA	TRBJ2-5	CASSFTGTSGETQYF	TGTGCCAGCAGCTTTACCGGGACTAGCGGCGAGACCCAGTACTTC
TRBD1	TRBV27	NA	TRBJ1-2	CASRDPKTGRYGYTF	TGTGCCAGCAGGGACCCTAAGACAGGGAGATATGGCTACACCTTC
NA	TRBV9	NA	TRBJ2-1	CASSVEDYSSYNEQFF	TGTGCCAGCAGCGTAGAGGACTATAGCTCCTACAATGAGCAGTTCTTC
TRBD2	TRBV10-3	NA	TRBJ2-7	CAISDGGRAQGQYF	TGTGCCATCAGTGACGGCGGGAGGGCCCAGGGGCAGTACTTC
NA	TRBV20-1	NA	TRBJ2-7	CSALVSYEQYF	TGCAGTGCTCTAGTTTCCTACGAGCAGTACTTC
NA	TRBV19	few	TRBJ1-1	CASSMGAGNTEAFF	TGTGCCAGTAGTATGGGCGCAGGGAACACTGAAGCTTTCTTT
TRBD1	TRBV7-9	NA	TRBJ1-1	CASSARTGWGTEAFF	TGTGCCAGCAGCGCACGGACAGGGTGGGGGACTGAAGCTTTCTTT
NA	TRBV9	NA	TRBJ2-6	CASSESGYGAGANVLTF	TGTGCCAGCAGCGAATCGGGGTACGGGGCTGGGGCCAACGTCCTGACTTTC
NA	TRBV15	few	TRBJ1-5	CATRNYEDSVEQPQHF	TGTGCCACCAGAAACTACGAGGACAGCGTGGAGCAGCCCCAGCATTTT
NA	TRBV5-1	NA	TRBJ2-3	CASSLNDITDTQYF	TGCGCCAGCAGCTTGAATGACATCACAGATACGCAGTATTTT